This T cell receptor beta chain came from a study of T-cell memory formation after mild COVID-19. Points on this clonotype: Its cognate antigen is unknown.

Study-level results: Memory sampled before infection contained some responding clones, suggesting cross-reactive memory joined. Clones that contracted clustered mainly in CM and EM if CD4+ and in EMRA if CD8+.

This CDR3 has 15 amino acids. Germline assignment: CDR1 SGDLS and CDR2 YYNGEE. V dropped 3 bases and J dropped 5; count of bases not matched to a gene: 4. TCRdb reprocessed the 5' RACE reads via MiXCR and lists one record per CDR3 protein. Altogether roughly 310,000 distinct CDR3 sequences are present, 15% being singletons, with the ten largest covering over 20%. The specimen sequenced was PBMCs or a T cell subset sorted from them (not recorded which). The chain links TRBV9 to TRBJ2-2; TRBD2 matches at 10 bases. This sequence originates from a man younger than 30 who had mild COVID-19 (a few samples of this study predate the infection). Cell type and time point are not known. The CDR3 DNA is TGTGCCAGCAGCGGTAGCGGGGGGCAGACCGGGGAGCTGTTTTTT. It translates to CASSGSGGQTGELFF.